This T cell receptor beta chain was found in a study of blood T cell repertoires in COVID-19. As for the study in general: Samples came from the United States, Italy and Spain, spanning acute and convalescent COVID-19. Sample material is recorded as cDNA or gDNA derived from T cells, B-cell-depleted T cells, or PBMCs.

Per the original methods: Scientists estimated how many nucleated cells there were by amplifying reference gene primers. Method: immunoSEQ multiplex PCR; TCRdb's copy keeps in-frame clones and lacks some. For V, J and clone size, that table is used; D and trimming come from the DNA. The sample gives around 20,000 clones, nearly 90% of which show up once; 20% to 30% is in the top ten. Germline CDR1 is LGHDT and CDR2 is YNNKEL (reference sequence). This CDR3 region has 13 residues. With 0 bases removed from V and 10 bases from J, the gap between germline ends came to 11 bases. The receptor's source is a human donor with active COVID-19. The donor label of this sample is uncertain. V and J are TRBV3-1 (or the pseudogene TRBV3-2) and TRBJ2-3; weak D call: TRBD2 (6 bases). Sequences were obtained from peripheral blood. CDR3 bases: TGTGCCAGCAGCCAAGAACGGGGGTTGGCGCAGTATTTT. It yields the protein CASSQERGLAQYF.